This is a list of T cell receptor beta chains from one sample in a study of OX40 agonist ivuxolimab in advanced cancers. Some clones are missing from TCRdb's copy, which holds only in-frame ones; the method was immunoSEQ multiplex PCR. Here the sample spans over 60,000 clones, 90% to 95% being singletons. Sequenced material: CD4+ or CD8+ T cells sorted from blood, taken in a trial of the OX40 agonist ivuxolimab. All receptors come from an adult with an advanced solid tumor such as melanoma, head and neck, liver or kidney cancer. CDR3s include the opening cysteine and the closing phenylalanine or tryptophan. D genes are given only for firm matches. Part of the rows lack a size; the others show once, few, many or a class for expanded clones.

TGTGCCAGCAGCCCTCGGGGCTCCAGCACAGATACGCAGTATTTT CASSPRGSSTDTQYF TRBJ2-3 . . TRBV9
TGTGCCAGCAGTTTATCATACGGTAATGAGCAGTTCTTC CASSLSYGNEQFF TRBJ2-1 . . TRBV27
TGTGCCAGTAGTGCGCTACGGAGATCTGGAAACACCATATATTTT CASSALRRSGNTIYF TRBJ1-3 . . TRBV19
TGTGCCAGCAGCTCGACAGGGAGCTCCTACGAGCAGTACTTC CASSSTGSSYEQYF TRBJ2-7 . TRBD1 TRBV7-2
TGTGCCAGCAGCTTAGCGCATCCCCCGTACGAGCAGTACTTC CASSLAHPPYEQYF TRBJ2-7 . . TRBV7-2
TGTGCCAGCAGCTTACCAAGTATAGGGGAGAATGGCTACACCTTC CASSLPSIGENGYTF TRBJ1-2 . . TRBV7-9
TGTGCCAGCAGCAGAGTGCGGGGACCCCTGGACGAGCAGTACTTC CASSRVRGPLDEQYF TRBJ2-7 . . TRBV7-8
TGTGCCAGCAGCAGGGGAGCAGGAAACACCATATATTTT CASSRGAGNTIYF TRBJ1-3 few . TRBV2
TGTGCCAGCAACGCGGGACAGGGGGGGATTGGCACTGAAGCTTTCTTT CASNAGQGGIGTEAFF TRBJ1-1 . TRBD1 TRBV19
TGTGCCAGCAGTTACTCGAGTGCAGGGTGGGGTTACGAGCAGTACTTC CASSYSSAGWGYEQYF TRBJ2-7 . . TRBV6-5
TGTGCCAGCAGTTACCCGGCCCCAAGCAATCAGCCCCAGCATTTT CASSYPAPSNQPQHF TRBJ1-5 . . TRBV6-6
TGTGCCAGCAGTTACTCTACCCGAGGGGCCGCAGGCGGCTACACCTTC CASSYSTRGAAGGYTF TRBJ1-2 . . TRBV6-5
TGTGCCAGCAGCACCGGACAGGGGGCATACGAGCAGTACTTC CASSTGQGAYEQYF TRBJ2-7 . TRBD1 TRBV5-4
TGTGCCAGCAGTGAAGGGAAGGGTCAATACAATGAGCAGTTCTTC CASSEGKGQYNEQFF TRBJ2-1 few . TRBV2
TGTGCCAGCAGCTTGGGCACACCCTATAGCAATCAGCCCCAGCATTTT CASSLGTPYSNQPQHF TRBJ1-5 . . TRBV5-6
TGTGCCAGCAGCCAAGGAGAACCGGGTGATCAGCCCCAGCATTTT CASSQGEPGDQPQHF TRBJ1-5 . . TRBV4-2
TGCAGCGCTCTGACAGGGGGCACCGGGGAGCTGTTTTTT CSALTGGTGELFF TRBJ2-2 . TRBD1 TRBV29-1
TGTGCCAGCAGCTTGGGACATGCTCTCACTGAAGCTTTCTTT CASSLGHALTEAFF TRBJ1-1 few . TRBV7-9
TGTGCCAGCAGCTTAATCGAAGCGGCCAGCACAGATACGCAGTATTTT CASSLIEAASTDTQYF TRBJ2-3 . . TRBV7-3
TGTGCCAGCAGCCCCACTCCGGGACAGGGACCCAACACCATATATTTT CASSPTPGQGPNTIYF TRBJ1-3 . TRBD1 TRBV9
TGCGCCAGCAGCCAAGACGGGACAGTCAATTTCTTC CASSQDGTVNFF TRBJ2-1 once TRBD1 TRBV4-1
TGCAGCGTTGGGGCAGGGGGTACGGGCACTGAAGCTTTCTTT CSVGAGGTGTEAFF TRBJ1-1 . TRBD1 TRBV29-1
TGTGCCAGCAGCGCGACGATGAACACTGAAGCTTTCTTT CASSATMNTEAFF TRBJ1-1 few . TRBV28
TGCGCCAGCAGCCAAGTCGGATCTATCCAAGAGACCCAGTACTTC CASSQVGSIQETQYF TRBJ2-5 . . TRBV4-3
TGTGCCAGCAGTTACGGGCCTTCGCACTACGAGCAGTACTTC CASSYGPSHYEQYF TRBJ2-7 . . TRBV6-5
TGTGCCAGCAGTTACTCATCCAGAACCGAAGCTTTCTTT CASSYSSRTEAFF TRBJ1-1 . . TRBV6-5
TGCGCCAGCGGAAATAGCGGGAGAGAGGCAGATACGCAGTATTTT CASGNSGREADTQYF TRBJ2-3 . TRBD2 TRBV5-1
TGTGCCAGCAGCTTATCCGAGGGGGGTGCCTATGGCTACACCTTC CASSLSEGGAYGYTF TRBJ1-2 . . TRBV7-2
TGTGCCAGCAGTATAACAGAAGGGGCTAATGAAAAACTGTTTTTT CASSITEGANEKLFF TRBJ1-4 . . TRBV28
TGTGCCAGCAGCTTGCCAGGTAGCAATCAGCCCCAGCATTTT CASSLPGSNQPQHF TRBJ1-5 once . TRBV7-9
TGTGCCAGCAGTTCCAATCAGCCCCAGCATTTT CASSSNQPQHF TRBJ1-5 . . TRBV6-6
TGTGCCAGCAGCCACCCCGGGACTAGCGGCCAAGAGACCCAGTACTTC CASSHPGTSGQETQYF TRBJ2-5 . TRBD2 TRBV7-3
TGTGCCAGCAGCTTTGGGACAGCCCTGCAAGAGACCCAGTACTTC CASSFGTALQETQYF TRBJ2-5 . TRBD1 TRBV13
TGCAGCGTTGAGAGTTTCCCTGCTGGGGCCAACGTCCTGACTTTC CSVESFPAGANVLTF TRBJ2-6 . . TRBV29-1
TGTGCCAGCTCAAACACCGGGGAGCTGTTTTTT CASSNTGELFF TRBJ2-2 . . TRBV18
TGCGCCAGCAGCCAAGATAACCCGAACACTGAAGCTTTCTTT CASSQDNPNTEAFF TRBJ1-1 . . TRBV4-3
TGTGCCAGCAGCCTTGGCTCAGGGGGAAACAATGAGCAGTTCTTC CASSLGSGGNNEQFF TRBJ2-1 once TRBD1 TRBV7-7
TGTGCCAGCAGCAAAGAGGAGGGGGAGCAGTTCTTC CASSKEEGEQFF TRBJ2-1 once . TRBV21-1
TGTGCCAGCAGCGGGGGACAGGGGAGGACTGAAGCTTTCTTT CASSGGQGRTEAFF TRBJ1-1 . TRBD1 TRBV9
TGTGCCAGCAGCGAACTAGCGGGGGAACGTGAGACCCAGTACTTC CASSELAGERETQYF TRBJ2-5 once TRBD2 TRBV9
TGTGCCAGTAGTTTTGGGGCGCATGCTTTCTTT CASSFGAHAFF TRBJ1-1 . . TRBV19
TGTGCCAGCAGTTACGGACGGAGCTATGGCTACACCTTC CASSYGRSYGYTF TRBJ1-2 . . TRBV6-5
TGCGCCAGCAGCCAAGAGGGAACAGACTTAGACAATCAGCCCCAGCATTTT CASSQEGTDLDNQPQHF TRBJ1-5 . . TRBV4-1
TGTGCCAGCAGCTTAGGGCAGGGCCCCTCGCGGCGTCGAGGCGGCGAGCAGTACTTC CASSLGQGPSRRRGGEQYF TRBJ2-7 . . TRBV7-2
TGTGCCAGCAGCTTCGGGGGAGGTCAGCCCCAGCATTTT CASSFGGGQPQHF TRBJ1-5 . . TRBV7-6